This TCR beta chain was recorded in a study of T-cell memory formation after mild COVID-19. TCRdb redid the calling of the 5' RACE reads with MiXCR, one entry per CDR3 protein. This sample yields some 250,000 distinct CDR3 sequences, of which approximately 18% are seen a single time; more than 20% belongs to the top ten. CDR1 and CDR2 from the germline V gene are KGHSH and LQKENI. The CDR3 runs 15 residues. The V and J ends lost 1 base and 5 bases, in that order; junction bases with no gene match: 6. The gene calls are TRBV18 and TRBJ1-1; 8 positions agree with TRBD1. The sequence was collected from a man between 18 and 35 years old who had mild COVID-19 (a few samples of this study predate the infection). Cell type and time point are not known. Sequenced: PBMCs or a T cell subset sorted from them (not recorded which). The CDR3 nucleotides are TGTGCCAGCTCACCACTTGACAGGGGATGGACTGAAGCTTTCTTT. Amino acid sequence: CASSPLDRGWTEAFF.